This T cell receptor beta chain appears in the sequencing data of a study of CD8 T cells in ankylosing spondylitis (dated by TCRdb to the late 2010s). Regarding the study in general: T cell receptor beta repertoires were profiled in healthy donors and ankylosing spondylitis patients so that disease-linked TCR variants could be found. Peripheral blood samples were taken, and synovial fluid was additionally collected from ankylosing spondylitis patients. The full study cohort comprised 20 to 30 ankylosing spondylitis patients and over a hundred healthy donors. Points the paper makes about the study in general: A TCR beta motif made up of seven or eight highly homologous amino acid variants appeared to be characteristic of blood from ankylosing spondylitis patients. Some TCR beta motif variants had previously been reported in synovial fluid and blood of reactive arthritis patients, which suggested common disease-initiation mechanisms. In peripheral blood, the disease-linked clones were found at relatively low frequencies and had a CD8+ phenotype. According to the report, matched synovial fluid samples from ankylosing spondylitis patients were significantly enriched for the disease-linked clones.

Including cysteine and phenylalanine, the CDR3 has 16 amino acids. The entry retains the CDR3 DNA only, 48 bases that are in frame from base 1. Concerning this clonotype: The antigen it binds to is not known. The sample holds no much larger clone one base away, and base qualities are not on file.

Instrument on record: Illumina HiSeq 2500. TCR beta libraries were prepared by quantitative 5'-RACE with molecular barcodes. The original pipeline was this. A new computational method, built on a probabilistic model of VDJ rearrangement, was used to identify disease-linked TCR variants. TCRdb trimmed public reads at Q25 via fastp, called clones via MiXCR and kept in-frame beta chains. Rows merge per CDR3 protein into single entries with the most common DNA and genes. TCRdb's processing, not the authors', yielded these V and J calls. The sample has about 360,000 distinct CDR3 sequences on record, roughly 15% of them singletons. 0.95% to 1.4% of the sample belongs to the ten largest clones.

This TCR was sampled from a male donor with ankylosing spondylitis or in good health (not recorded which). The rearranged segments are TRBV21-1 and TRBJ2-7. TRBV21-1 corresponds to a pseudogene. Input material: blood, either unsorted or a sorted T cell fraction (not recorded which). The CDR3 in this case is CASSKRGSREPYEQYF. The DNA sequence is as follows: TGTGCCAGCAGCAAGCGGGGCAGCCGAGAGCCCTACGAGCAGTACTTC.